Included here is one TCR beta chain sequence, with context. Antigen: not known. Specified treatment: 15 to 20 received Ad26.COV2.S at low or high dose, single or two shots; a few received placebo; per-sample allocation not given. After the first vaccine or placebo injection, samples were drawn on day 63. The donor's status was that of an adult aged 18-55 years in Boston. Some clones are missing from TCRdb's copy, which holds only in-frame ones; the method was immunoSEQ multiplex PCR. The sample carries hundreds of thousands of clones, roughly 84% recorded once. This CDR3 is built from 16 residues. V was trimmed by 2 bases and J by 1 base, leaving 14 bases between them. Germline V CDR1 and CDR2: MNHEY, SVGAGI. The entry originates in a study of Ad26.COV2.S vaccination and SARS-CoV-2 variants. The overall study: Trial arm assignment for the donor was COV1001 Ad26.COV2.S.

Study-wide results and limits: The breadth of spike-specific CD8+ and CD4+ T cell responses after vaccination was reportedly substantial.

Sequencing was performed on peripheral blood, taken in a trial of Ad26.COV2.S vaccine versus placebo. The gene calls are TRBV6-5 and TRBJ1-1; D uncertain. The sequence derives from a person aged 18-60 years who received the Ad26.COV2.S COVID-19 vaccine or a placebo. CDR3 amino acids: CASSYREGPTNTEAFF. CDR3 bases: TGTGCCAGCAGTTACAGGGAAGGACCTACGAACACTGAAGCTTTCTTT.